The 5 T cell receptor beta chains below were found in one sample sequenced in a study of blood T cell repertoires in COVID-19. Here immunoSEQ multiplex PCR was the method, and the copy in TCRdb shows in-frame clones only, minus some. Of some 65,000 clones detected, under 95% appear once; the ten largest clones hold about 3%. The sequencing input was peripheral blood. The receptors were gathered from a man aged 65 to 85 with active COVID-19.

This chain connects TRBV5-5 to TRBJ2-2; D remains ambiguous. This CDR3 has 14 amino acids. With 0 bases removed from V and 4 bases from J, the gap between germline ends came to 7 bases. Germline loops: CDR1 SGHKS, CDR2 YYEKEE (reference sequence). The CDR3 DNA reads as TGTGCCAGCAGCTTGGTTCGCGTCACCGGGGAGCTGTTTTTT. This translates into CASSLVRVTGELFF.

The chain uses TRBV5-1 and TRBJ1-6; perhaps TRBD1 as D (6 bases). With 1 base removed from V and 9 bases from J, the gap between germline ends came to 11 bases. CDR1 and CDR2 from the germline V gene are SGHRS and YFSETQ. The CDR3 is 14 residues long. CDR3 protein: CASSLKGEGSPLHF. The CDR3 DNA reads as TGCGCCAGCAGCTTGAAGGGGGAGGGTTCACCCCTCCACTTT.

This CDR3 is CASSPAGWETQYF. The CDR3, as DNA: TGTGCCAGCTCACCAGCGGGGTGGGAGACCCAGTACTTC. This chain links TRBV18 with TRBJ2-5; D possibly corresponds to TRBD2 (6 bases). The V end was cut by 2 bases, the J end by 5 bases, with 9 bases between. This CDR3 region has 13 residues. CDR1 and CDR2 (germline): KGHSH, LQKENI.

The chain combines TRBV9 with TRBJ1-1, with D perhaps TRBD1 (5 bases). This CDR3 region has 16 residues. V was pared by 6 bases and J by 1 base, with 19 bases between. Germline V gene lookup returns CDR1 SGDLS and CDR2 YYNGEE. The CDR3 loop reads CASTKSGLGGNTEAFF. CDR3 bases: TGTGCCAGCACGAAAAGCGGGCTCGGGGGGAACACTGAAGCTTTCTTT.

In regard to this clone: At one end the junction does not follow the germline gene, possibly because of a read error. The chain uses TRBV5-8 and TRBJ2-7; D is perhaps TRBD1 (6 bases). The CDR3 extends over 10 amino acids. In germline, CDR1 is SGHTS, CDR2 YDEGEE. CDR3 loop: CASSSGTPRF. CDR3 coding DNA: TGTGCCAGCAGCTCCGGGACACCACGCTTC.